The clone carrying this T cell receptor beta chain was recorded many times. Its antigen is as yet unknown. One end of the junction fails to match germline, which may point to a read error. This entry is derived from a study of CD8 T cells in ankylosing spondylitis. Study observations and caveats: Disease-associated clones were CD8+ and fairly uncommon in peripheral blood. Apparently characteristic of ankylosing spondylitis blood was a TCR beta motif (roughly eight highly homologous variants). Matched ankylosing spondylitis synovial fluid reportedly contained a significantly enriched population of disease-linked clones.

This CDR3 region has 13 residues. Looked up from germline, CDR1 is SGHRS and CDR2 is YFSETQ. Quantitative 5'-RACE with molecular barcodes was used to make the TCR beta libraries. TCRdb re-analysed the 5' RACE reads in MiXCR, keeping a single row per CDR3 protein. The sample consists of roughly 130,000 distinct CDR3 sequences, approximately 6.8% of them appearing once. This clonotype was sampled from a male donor with ankylosing spondylitis or in good health (not recorded which). The genes are TRBV5-1 and TRBJ1-2, with D hard to call. Sequenced material: blood, either unsorted or a sorted T cell fraction (not recorded which). The CDR3 sequence is CASSLDPGYGYTF. The CDR3, as DNA: TGCGCCAGCAGTTTGGACCCGGGCTATGGCTACACCTTC.